The 10 T cell receptor beta chains in this list originate from one sample, sequenced in a study of T cells in Graves' hyperthyroidism and ophthalmopathy. It was RNA transcripts that yielded the amplified TCR beta CDR3 regions. A first-round RT-PCR of the TCR CDR3 used the HTBI primer set. TCRdb recomputed calls from the multiplex PCR reads with MiXCR, one row per CDR3 protein. This sample has a few hundred thousand distinct CDR3 sequences, with about 16% found just once. Sequenced sample: blood. The receptors were sampled from a woman aged 25-40 years with Graves' hyperthyroidism.

This clonotype occurred a few times. The chain links TRBV27 to TRBJ1-2; D might be TRBD1 (6 bases). CDR3 length: 16 residues. V lost 5 bases to trimming and J lost 3 bases, with 19 bases between them. Germline CDR1 MNHEY, CDR2 SMNVEV (reference sequence). In DNA, the CDR3 is TGTGCCAGCAGTACAAGAAACGAAGGGGGACACTATGGCTACACCTTC. It specifies CASSTRNEGGHYGYTF.

The chain is built from TRBV14 and TRBJ1-4; TRBD1 might be the D (6 bases). This CDR3 has 16 amino acids. Germline CDR1 reads SGHDN; CDR2 reads FVKESK. V dropped 4 bases and J dropped 8 bases, with 20 bases sitting between them. The CDR3 bases are TGTGCCAGCAGCCTCAGTCGGGGGCCCGGTACGGAAAAACTGTTTTTT. It translates to CASSLSRGPGTEKLFF.

This clonotype was recorded at least ten times. The chain recombines TRBV6-1 with TRBJ2-5, with 12 bases identical to TRBD2. J gave up 5 bases and V 6 bases, and 10 bases lay outside the gene matches. The CDR3 runs 16 residues. The germline gives CDR1 MNHNS, CDR2 SASEGT. CDR3 sequence reads: CASRPPTSGSAETQYF. As DNA, the CDR3 is TGTGCCAGCAGGCCTCCGACTAGCGGGAGTGCCGAGACCCAGTACTTC.

Comment on this clonotype: A much more abundant neighbour one base away suggests this may be a read error. The chain carries TRBV11-2 and TRBJ2-3; the match to TRBD2 covers 10 bases. The CDR3 extends over 16 amino acids. The trim removed 2 bases at V and 4 bases at J, leaving 6 bases unmatched. The V gene's germline CDR1 is SGHAT and CDR2 FQNNGV. The DNA of the CDR3 is TGTGCCAGCAGCTTACCACTAGCGGGAAAAGCAGATACGCAGTATTTT. Protein sequence: CASSLPLAGKADTQYF.

This clonotype showed up many times. The chain uses TRBV12-3 or TRBV12-4 and TRBJ2-1; D remains unclear. This CDR3 comprises 11 residues. Trimming took 1 base from V and 13 from J, leaving 8 bases between them. CDR3 amino acids: CASSLGLAQFF. The CDR3 DNA reads TGTGCCAGCAGTTTAGGGCTCGCCCAGTTCTTC.

This clonotype was observed a few times. The chain carries TRBV20-1 and TRBJ2-7, with D unclear. Per the germline V gene, CDR1 is DFQATT and CDR2 is SNEGSKA (reference sequence). This CDR3 has 13 amino acids. V was shortened by 3 bases and J by 8 bases, with 17 bases between the two germline ends. The CDR3 sequence is CSARTSTPLQQYF. CDR3 nucleotides: TGCAGTGCTAGGACAAGTACCCCTCTTCAGCAGTACTTC.

The chain uses TRBV7-9 and TRBJ2-3; 9 bases match TRBD2. The J segment lost 2 bases and the V segment lost 5 bases, leaving 8 bases of the junction unmatched. Germline lookup yields CDR1 SEHNR and CDR2 FQNEAQ (reference sequence). The CDR3 is made up of 16 amino acids. Here the CDR3 reads CASSGLSSGITDTQYF. CDR3 bases: TGTGCCAGCAGCGGGCTTTCTAGCGGGATCACAGATACGCAGTATTTT.

This clonotype was seen ten or more times. The gene calls are TRBV12-3 or TRBV12-4 and TRBJ1-5; D not resolved. The V gene lost 3 bases and the J gene lost 4 bases, with 7 bases spanning the gap. The CDR3 spans 13 residues. The CDR3 nucleotides are TGTGCCAGCAGTTTTTTTGAGAATCAGCCCCAGCATTTT. Amino acid sequence: CASSFFENQPQHF.

There are a few counts of this clonotype. This sequence joins TRBV6-1 and TRBJ2-7; the D gene is possibly TRBD2 (5 bases). This CDR3 spans 12 amino acids. Deletions cut 8 bases from V and 4 bases from J, with 12 bases between. The germline V gene has CDR1 MNHNS and CDR2 SASEGT. The CDR3 DNA reads as TGTGCCAGCGGCCACGGGGTTTACGAGCAGTACTTC. Protein: CASGHGVYEQYF.

The chain couples TRBV30 to TRBJ1-4; D is possibly TRBD1 (6 bases). From germline, CDR1 is GTSNPN and CDR2 SVGIG (reference sequence). Trimming took off 0 bases at V and 7 bases at J, with 21 bases between the two ends. CDR3 length: 17 amino acids. CDR3 residues: CAWSVPGVRGVPEKLFF. As DNA, the CDR3 is TGTGCCTGGAGTGTCCCTGGCGTCAGGGGAGTACCTGAAAAACTGTTTTTT.